This is a list of T cell receptor beta chains from one sample in a study of cytomegalovirus exposure and HLA in healthy donors. Clones were read by immunoSEQ multiplex PCR, and TCRdb kept only the in-frame ones, dropping some. In the table there are about 220,000 clones, about 70% of which are singletons. The sequencing sample was made of PBMCs. Every receptor here comes from a woman in her twenties or thirties in good health and CMV-seronegative. Both conserved end residues are part of each CDR3. The D gene is left open where the match is weak. Rows give clone size only sometimes, using once, few, many, or a class for an expanded clone.

d_call	j_call	v_call	clone_size	cdr3_aa	cdr3_nt
NA	TRBJ1-3	TRBV14	NA	CASSRLRGFSGNTIYF	TGTGCCAGCAGCCGCCTCCGAGGGTTCTCTGGAAACACCATATATTTT
NA	TRBJ1-1	TRBV7-9	once	CSSSLGGPEAFF	TGTTCCAGCAGCTTAGGCGGGCCTGAAGCTTTCTTT
TRBD2	TRBJ2-3	TRBV27	NA	CASNPTSGGPTSTDTQYF	TGTGCCAGCAACCCTACTAGCGGGGGCCCGACTAGCACAGATACGCAGTATTTT
TRBD2	TRBJ2-7	TRBV2	NA	CASSEVSGVPLYEQYF	TGTGCCAGCAGTGAGGTTAGCGGGGTTCCTCTCTACGAGCAGTACTTC
NA	TRBJ2-1	TRBV11-2	NA	CASSRSRGEQFF	TGTGCCAGCAGCCGCAGTAGGGGTGAGCAGTTCTTC
NA	TRBJ2-7	TRBV5-1	NA	CASSSLPGGPGADEQYF	TGCGCCAGCAGCTCCCTCCCCGGGGGGCCGGGGGCCGACGAGCAGTACTTC
NA	TRBJ2-7	TRBV2	NA	CASNRQGYEQYF	TGTGCCAGCAATCGCCAGGGCTACGAGCAGTACTTC
NA	TRBJ2-7	TRBV21-1	NA	CARILAAFYEQYF	TGTGCCAGAATACTAGCGGCCTTTTACGAGCAGTACTTC
TRBD2	TRBJ2-1	TRBV27	once	CASSLPGGPRFNEQFF	TGTGCCAGCAGTTTGCCGGGAGGGCCGCGATTCAATGAGCAGTTCTTC
TRBD1	TRBJ2-7	TRBV5-4	NA	CASSPGQGGYEQYF	TGTGCCAGCAGCCCCGGACAGGGTGGGTACGAGCAGTACTTC
TRBD1	TRBJ2-2	TRBV7-7	NA	CASSPGTGGVYAGELFF	TGTGCTAGCAGCCCTGGGACAGGGGGCGTTTATGCCGGGGAGCTGTTTTTT
TRBD1	TRBJ1-1	TRBV6-5	NA	CASADRGVWTEAFF	TGTGCCAGCGCGGACAGGGGCGTTTGGACTGAAGCTTTCTTT
TRBD1	TRBJ1-5	TRBV27	few	CASSRTGGDNQPQHF	TGTGCCAGCAGCCGGACAGGGGGTGACAATCAGCCCCAGCATTTT
NA	TRBJ2-2	TRBV19	NA	CASRPQGTGELFF	TGTGCCAGTAGACCCCAGGGAACCGGGGAGCTGTTTTTT
TRBD2	TRBJ2-1	TRBV2	NA	CASTSGRAVYNEQFF	TGTGCCAGCACTAGCGGGAGGGCCGTGTACAATGAGCAGTTCTTC
NA	TRBJ1-1	TRBV18	NA	CASSPPVGRAVTEAFF	TGTGCCAGCTCACCGCCGGTGGGCAGAGCCGTAACTGAAGCTTTCTTT
NA	TRBJ2-5	TRBV5-6	NA	CASSIGGRSETQYF	TGTGCCAGCAGCATTGGAGGGCGCTCGGAGACCCAGTACTTC
NA	TRBJ2-7	TRBV5-8	few	CASSLKGPGTSYEQYF	TGTGCCAGCAGCTTGAAGGGACCTGGGACATCCTACGAGCAGTACTTC
TRBD2	TRBJ2-3	TRBV6-6	NA	CASSYLGGTLDTQYF	TGTGCCAGCAGTTATCTCGGGGGGACTTTAGATACGCAGTATTTT
TRBD1	TRBJ2-5	TRBV7-9	NA	CVSRPPRTGGRRETQYF	TGTGTCAGCAGGCCCCCGAGAACAGGGGGCCGGCGAGAGACCCAGTACTTC
TRBD2	TRBJ2-7	TRBV5-1	once	CASSLGGLAGDLEQYF	TGCGCCAGCAGCTTGGGGGGACTAGCGGGAGATTTAGAGCAGTACTTC
TRBD1	TRBJ1-4	TRBV10-2	NA	CASGYQTGGQGEKLFF	TGCGCCAGCGGATATCAAACAGGGGGCCAAGGTGAAAAACTGTTTTTT
NA	TRBJ2-7	TRBV30	NA	CAWSVLGPYEQYF	TGTGCCTGGAGTGTACTAGGGCCCTACGAGCAGTACTTC
NA	TRBJ1-5	TRBV2	NA	CASSEEGAGSQHF	TGTGCCAGCAGTGAAGAAGGGGCCGGGTCCCAGCATTTT
NA	TRBJ2-7	TRBV30	NA	CAWGPVQGVSYEQYF	TGTGCCTGGGGCCCAGTACAGGGTGTCTCCTACGAGCAGTACTTC
NA	TRBJ1-2	TRBV9	NA	CAISVAPVGGARKYGYTF	TGTGCCATCAGCGTAGCTCCTGTCGGTGGGGCGCGGAAATATGGCTACACCTTC
TRBD2	TRBJ2-7	TRBV27	NA	CASSSPSGVGGSYEQYF	TGTGCCAGCAGTTCTCCTAGCGGGGTGGGGGGGTCCTACGAGCAGTACTTC
NA	TRBJ1-2	TRBV5-1	NA	CASSLGGELNYGYTF	TGCGCCAGCAGCTTGGGAGGAGAACTGAACTATGGCTACACCTTC
NA	TRBJ2-1	TRBV6-5	NA	CASSYSRGTYNEQFF	TGTGCCAGCAGTTACTCCAGGGGCACCTACAATGAGCAGTTCTTC
NA	TRBJ2-3	TRBV30	NA	CAWRGLADGTDTQYF	TGTGCCTGGAGGGGGTTAGCGGACGGCACAGATACGCAGTATTTT
NA	TRBJ1-1	TRBV27	NA	CASSLSPGGNTEAFF	TGTGCCAGCAGTTTATCGCCGGGGGGGAACACTGAAGCTTTCTTT
NA	TRBJ2-7	TRBV15	NA	CATSRMRTVGNEQYF	TGTGCCACCAGCAGGATGAGGACAGTCGGCAACGAGCAGTACTTC
NA	TRBJ1-5	TRBV29-1	once	CSVVTRSNQPQHF	TGCAGCGTTGTTACCAGGAGCAATCAGCCCCAGCATTTT
NA	TRBJ2-5	TRBV10-1	NA	CASSDYASLETQYF	TGCGCCAGCAGTGACTACGCTAGCTTGGAGACCCAGTACTTC
TRBD1	TRBJ2-2	TRBV7-3	NA	CASRWGTGDTGELFF	TGTGCCAGCAGGTGGGGGACAGGAGACACCGGGGAGCTGTTTTTT
NA	TRBJ2-2	TRBV16	NA	CASSQLTGGELFF	TGTGCCAGCAGCCAATTAACCGGCGGGGAGCTGTTTTTT
NA	TRBJ2-1	TRBV6-5	few	CASSPTDSASNEQFF	TGTGCCAGCAGCCCTACCGACAGTGCGTCTAATGAGCAGTTCTTC
TRBD1	TRBJ2-7	TRBV7-6	NA	CASSFTGALGEQYF	TGTGCCAGCAGCTTTACAGGGGCGCTGGGCGAGCAGTACTTC
NA	TRBJ2-7	TRBV6-1	NA	CASSADTSYEQYF	TGTGCCAGCAGTGCGGACACCTCCTACGAGCAGTACTTC
NA	TRBJ2-5	TRBV2	few	CASSVTKETQYF	TGTGCCAGCAGTGTGACAAAAGAGACCCAGTACTTC
TRBD1	TRBJ1-2	TRBV7-2	NA	CASSPGQALHGYTF	TGTGCCAGCAGCCCGGGACAGGCGCTCCATGGCTACACCTTC
NA	TRBJ2-7	TRBV29-1	NA	CSVEGFSGPGSQYF	TGCAGCGTTGAAGGGTTCTCCGGCCCAGGGTCGCAGTACTTC
TRBD2	TRBJ2-3	TRBV29-1	NA	CSVLGVAGDTQYF	TGCAGCGTTCTCGGGGTAGCGGGAGATACGCAGTATTTT
NA	TRBJ1-1	TRBV9	NA	CASSVAPTETHRAAFF	TGTGCCAGCAGCGTAGCCCCGACAGAAACTCATCGGGCAGCTTTCTTT
NA	TRBJ2-3	TRBV5-1	NA	CASSLVSPDTQYF	TGCGCCAGCAGCTTGGTTAGCCCAGATACGCAGTATTTT
NA	TRBJ1-6	TRBV1	NA	CTSSQAERGTINDNSPLHF	TGCACCAGCAGCCAAGCGGAACGAGGGACAATCAACGATAATTCACCCCTCCACTTT
TRBD2	TRBJ2-3	TRBV10-1	NA	CASSDKLAGTTDTQYF	TGCGCCAGCAGTGATAAACTAGCGGGAACAACAGATACGCAGTATTTT
NA	TRBJ1-1	TRBV10-3	few	CAISESDFGRLIGRPTEAFF	TGTGCCATCAGTGAGTCTGATTTCGGGAGATTGATTGGGAGACCCACTGAAGCTTTCTTT
TRBD2	TRBJ2-2	TRBV6-4	NA	CASSLLAGLGTGELFF	TGTGCCAGCAGTTTACTAGCGGGGCTAGGGACCGGGGAGCTGTTTTTT
NA	TRBJ1-3	TRBV13	NA	CASTRGGGFSGNTIYF	TGTGCCAGTACGCGAGGGGGGGGATTCTCTGGAAACACCATATATTTT
TRBD2	TRBJ2-1	TRBV19	few	CASSESAGVNEQFF	TGTGCCAGTAGTGAATCAGCGGGAGTTAATGAGCAGTTCTTC
NA	TRBJ2-3	TRBV29-1	once	CSVGRRRESDTQYF	TGCAGCGTTGGACGAAGGCGGGAATCAGATACGCAGTATTTT
NA	TRBJ1-1	TRBV11-2	NA	CASSLFGPEAFF	TGTGCCAGCAGCTTATTTGGCCCTGAAGCTTTCTTT
TRBD1	TRBJ2-2	TRBV30	NA	CAWSRDRGGESLPGELFF	TGTGCCTGGAGTAGGGACAGGGGGGGGGAGTCTCTTCCCGGGGAGCTGTTTTTT